This TCR beta chain was captured in a study of cytomegalovirus exposure and HLA in healthy donors (dated by TCRdb to 2016 to 2017). In terms of the full investigation: An earlier analysis of approximately 640 of the donors reported 250 to 300 Gb of sequence data and around 110 million unique TCR beta sequences from roughly 200 million T cells. In addition to the first cohort of 500 to 850 subjects, a separate validation cohort of approximately 110 different subjects was used. An early release covering about 600 HLA-typed donors comprised about 290 gigabases of sequencing data and around 86 million unique TCR sequences. Among the roughly 410 genotyped donors, about 85% belonged to the genetic ancestry cluster associated with self-reported Caucasian donors. The study profiled the T cell repertoires of hundreds of subjects by immunosequencing and related them to cytomegalovirus serostatus. To study patterns of TCR occurrence, a later analysis re-analyzed previously published TCR beta repertoires from 700 or so donors and added high-resolution HLA genotyping. Donor age, sex, ethnicity and CMV serostatus were collected together with the repertoire data. The number of typed donors differed by locus: roughly 629-640 for A, B, C, DRB1 and DQB1; 500 to 550 for DQA1; about 600 for DPA1; and approximately 450 for DPB1. Among about 370 genotyped donors of the cohort, an average of approximately 240,000 unique TCR beta nucleotide sequences was sequenced per donor, of which about 18% were non-productive. An earlier analysis of some 600 of the donors applied high-throughput TCR beta sequencing to assess whether each TCR beta V gene segment acted as functional or pseudogenic. The study was designed to test whether signatures of past pathogen exposure could be identified by cataloging public T cell receptors. All discovery cohort repertoires had been generated on a single sequencing platform. Class I and class II HLA loci were covered by the typing at four-digit resolution. Genome-wide SNP genotypes for about 65% of the 666 donors were used in a later genetic analysis, which treated that subset as a discovery cohort. High-throughput TCR immunosequencing, statistical association of individual TCRs with disease status, and machine learning were combined to predict cytomegalovirus infection status. Roughly 5 DR-DQ haplotypes were handled as single units for association and clustering because linkage in the cohort was strong. The later analysis used no new phenotypic data to find candidate immune exposures, relying instead on TCR beta sequences and their occurrence across donors.

In total, 630 or so healthy bone marrow donors made up the cohort. All cohort members were sampled while nominally healthy, although unrecorded immune exposures were likely present. The donor was CMV seropositive and belonged to the group of 250 to 300 seropositive cohort members. A peripheral blood sample was collected from each donor, and TCR beta sequencing was performed on peripheral blood mononuclear cells. The Qiagen DNeasy Blood Extraction Kit was used to extract genomic DNA from the blood cell samples. Receptor libraries were prepared by the immunoSEQ multiplex PCR assay. A mixture of 60 forward primers for TCR Vbeta segments and 13 reverse primers for TCR Jbeta segments was used in the multiplex PCR. A multiplex PCR assay on genomic DNA amplified the CDR3 region of rearranged TCR beta genes. The Illumina HiSeq System was used to sequence the amplified TCR beta libraries as 87-base-pair reads. The authors' pipeline ran thus. A later analysis counted about 76 million unique TCR beta chains across the 670 or so repertoires, and about 10 million of these chains were shared by at least two donors. Raw reads were error-corrected and collapsed into unique sequences by a nearest-neighbor algorithm in which closely related sequences were merged to remove PCR and sequencing errors. V, D and J gene segments were assigned by aligning CDR3 sequences to IMGT reference sequences. For a sequence to be retained, a match of at least six nucleotides to both a V gene segment and a J gene segment was required. Rearrangements were classified as productive when the CDR3 lacked stop codons and remained in frame with V and J, and all other rearrangements were classified as non-productive. Following IMGT convention, CDR3 was defined as the stretch from the second conserved V-encoded cysteine up to the conserved J-encoded phenylalanine. The earlier analysis of 587 of the donors excluded sequences that lacked an unambiguous match to a single V gene segment. In an earlier analysis of 587 of the donors, V segments were called functional above 56.7% productive rearrangements and were called segregating when the between-donor standard deviation exceeded 5%. A statistical classification framework was built for diagnosing cytomegalovirus status from the catalog of TCR beta chain sequences. In a later analysis, V and J genes were assigned by comparing TCR nucleotide sequences against IMGT/GENE-DB human TR gene sequences. A later analysis assigned CDR3 sequences and most-parsimonious VDJ recombination scenarios with the TCRdist pipeline. In a later analysis, each TCR beta chain was defined by its CDR3 amino acid sequence together with its V-gene family, and reads lacking a unique V-gene family were excluded. A later analysis removed nearly 600 highly shared, low-generation-probability nucleotide sequences to deal with suspected cross-contamination and a sequencing artifact. A later analysis calculated a clonal expansion index for each public chain from normalized within-repertoire ranks of inferred template counts. In a later analysis, generation probabilities were computed using a VDJ recombination model fitted to out-of-frame rearrangements, and the results were checked against IGoR. Hypergeometric tests were used in a later analysis to score TCR-TCR, TCR-HLA and TCR-CMV co-occurrence, with a repertoire-size bias correction applied to the TCR pairs. To estimate false discovery rates, a later analysis permuted the HLA or CMV assignments 20 times. In a later analysis, co-occurring TCRs were grouped using DBSCAN, with TCRdist sequence similarity added in when clustering inside HLA-allele-positive subsets. Repertoires with fewer than 30,000 or more than 120,000 public chains, plus five repertoires with anomalous nucleotide sharing, were excluded from co-occurrence clustering. TCRdb re-hosts the immuneACCESS table, in-frame sequences only. Its copies lack some clones; in the studies checked, an unresolved V gene accounts for under half of them, and the cause for the rest is not known. That table gives V, J and clone size, and the DNA gave D and trimming. The sample includes about 89,000 clones, with less than 85% observed a single time. 7% to 8.5% of the sample goes to the ten largest clones.

The CDR3 contains 12 residues, cysteine and phenylalanine counted. Only CDR3 DNA is held: 36 bases, read in frame from base 1. The germline V gene yields SQVTM for CDR1 and ANQGSEA for CDR2. V is pared back by 4 bases and J by 4 bases, with 10 bases lying between the germline termini. Turning to this clone: The specificity of this receptor is unknown. No quality values exist for individual bases; no much larger clone is one base distant. Distinct nucleotide sequences in the sample also encode this CDR3.

The investigation overall reported the following: Specific HLA alleles were associated with 16,951 TCR beta sequences at a false discovery rate of 0.05 in a later analysis. According to a later analysis, most CMV-associated TCR beta chains appeared to be HLA-restricted, and the HLA associations seemed to be driven largely by CMV exposure. Across donors, most TCR sequences were observed very rarely, whereas some public TCRs were present in many individuals. In the study, about 150 TCR beta chains were listed as associated with cytomegalovirus. HLA typing was unavailable for some donors at each locus, so association tests used only the typed subset. A cluster of highly shared sequence variants was judged likely to represent a technical artifact of the sequencing pipeline. In both the original and validation cohorts, the classifier was reported to diagnose cytomegalovirus status with high specificity and sensitivity. In a later genetic analysis, a missense DCLRE1C variant was associated with V-gene and J-gene trimming of TCR beta chains, and the association was replicated in an independent cohort. According to a later genetic analysis, donors in an Asian-associated ancestry cluster had fewer N-insertions in productive TCRs than the roughly 700-donor mean. In a later analysis, HLA-associated TCR beta chains showed more clonal expansion and lower generation probabilities than non-associated chains that were equally common. In a later analysis, several top co-occurrence clusters were reported to appear linked to parvovirus B19, influenza, CMV and Epstein-Barr virus. Some IMGT-functional V segments, including TRBV6-2 and TRBV6-3, could not be distinguished by the 87-base-pair reads and were therefore excluded. Strong co-occurrence of HLA alleles, especially DR and DQ, made assigning TCR associations to individual alleles difficult. In vitro tests confirmed that a few of the cytomegalovirus-associated TCR beta chains recognize cytomegalovirus antigens. The authors suggested that the approach could potentially be extended to other disease states and immunological phenotypes. In this cohort, only TCR beta chains were sequenced, and detectable features were limited by the absence of alpha or paired-chain data. Linkage disequilibrium might explain the correlated functional status among segregating V segments, but an unknown experimental factor could not be ruled out. Presence/absence analyses assumed roughly uniform sequencing depth across donors, an assumption that may not hold. In an earlier analysis of about 550 of the donors, most TCR beta V segments were observed in productive rearrangements about 87% or about 30% of the time, broadly matching IMGT annotations. Because counts were too low, some 17 rarely observed V segments, including chromosome 9 orphons, were left out of the earlier analysis of some 640 of the donors. A further reported finding was that TCR beta sequences accurately predicted the HLA-A and HLA-B alleles for most subjects in the first cohort. In a later analysis, TCR association rates were found to vary across HLA loci, with the most associated TCRs seen for DRB1 alleles and the fewest for HLA-C alleles. Immune exposure information for the cohort was limited to CMV serostatus.

The chain is made from TRBV29-1 and TRBJ1-1; the D gene lacks a confident call. This clonotype was obtained from a man between 40 and 49 years old in good health and CMV-seropositive. Specimen: PBMCs. The CDR3 reads CSVVRGVTEAFF. The nucleotides are TGCAGCGTTGTCCGGGGTGTCACTGAAGCTTTCTTT.